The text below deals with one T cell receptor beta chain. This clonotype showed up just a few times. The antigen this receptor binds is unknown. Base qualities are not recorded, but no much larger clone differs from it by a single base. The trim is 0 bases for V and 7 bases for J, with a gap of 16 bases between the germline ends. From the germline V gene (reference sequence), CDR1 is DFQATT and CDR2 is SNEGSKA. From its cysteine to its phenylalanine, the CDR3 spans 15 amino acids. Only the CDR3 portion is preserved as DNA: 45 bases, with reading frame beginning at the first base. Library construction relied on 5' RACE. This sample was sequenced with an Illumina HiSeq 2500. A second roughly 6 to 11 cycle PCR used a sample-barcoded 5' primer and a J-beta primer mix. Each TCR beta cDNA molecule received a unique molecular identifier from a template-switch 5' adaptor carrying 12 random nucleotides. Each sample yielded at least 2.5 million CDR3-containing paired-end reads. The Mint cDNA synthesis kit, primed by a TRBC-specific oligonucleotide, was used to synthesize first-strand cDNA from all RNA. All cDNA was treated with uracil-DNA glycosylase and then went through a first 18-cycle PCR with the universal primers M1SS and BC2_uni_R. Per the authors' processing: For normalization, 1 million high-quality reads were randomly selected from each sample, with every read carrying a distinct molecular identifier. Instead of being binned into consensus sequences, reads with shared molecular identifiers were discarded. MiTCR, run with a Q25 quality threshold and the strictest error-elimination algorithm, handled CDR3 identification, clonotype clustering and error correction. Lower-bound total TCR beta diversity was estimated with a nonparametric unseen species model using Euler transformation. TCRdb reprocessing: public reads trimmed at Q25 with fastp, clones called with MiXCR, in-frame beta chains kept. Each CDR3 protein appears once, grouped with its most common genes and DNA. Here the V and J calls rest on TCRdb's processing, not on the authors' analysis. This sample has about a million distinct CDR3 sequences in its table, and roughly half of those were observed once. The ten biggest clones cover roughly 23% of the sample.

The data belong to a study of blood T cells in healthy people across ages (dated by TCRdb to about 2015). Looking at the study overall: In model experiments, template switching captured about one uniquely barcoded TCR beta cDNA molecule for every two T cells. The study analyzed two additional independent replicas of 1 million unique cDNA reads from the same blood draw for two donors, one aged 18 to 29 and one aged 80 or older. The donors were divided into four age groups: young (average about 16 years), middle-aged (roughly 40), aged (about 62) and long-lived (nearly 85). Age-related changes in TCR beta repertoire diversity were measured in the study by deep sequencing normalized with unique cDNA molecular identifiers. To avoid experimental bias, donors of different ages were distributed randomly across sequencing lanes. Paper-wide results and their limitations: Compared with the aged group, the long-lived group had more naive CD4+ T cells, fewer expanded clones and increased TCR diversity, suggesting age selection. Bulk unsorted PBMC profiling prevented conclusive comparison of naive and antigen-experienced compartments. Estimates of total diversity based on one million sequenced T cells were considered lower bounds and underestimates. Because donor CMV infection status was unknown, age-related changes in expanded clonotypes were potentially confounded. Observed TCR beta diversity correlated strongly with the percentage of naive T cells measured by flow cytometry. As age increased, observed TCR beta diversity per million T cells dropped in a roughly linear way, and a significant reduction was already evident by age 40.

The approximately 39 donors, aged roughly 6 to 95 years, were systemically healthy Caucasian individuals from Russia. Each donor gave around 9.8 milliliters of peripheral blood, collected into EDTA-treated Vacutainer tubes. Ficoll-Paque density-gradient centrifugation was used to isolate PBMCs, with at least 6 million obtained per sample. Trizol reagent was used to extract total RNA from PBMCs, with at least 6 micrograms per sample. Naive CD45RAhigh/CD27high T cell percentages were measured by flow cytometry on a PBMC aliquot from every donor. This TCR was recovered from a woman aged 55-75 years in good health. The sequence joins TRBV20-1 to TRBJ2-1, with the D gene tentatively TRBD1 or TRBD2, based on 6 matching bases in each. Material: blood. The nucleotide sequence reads TGCAGTGCTAGAGATCCCGGGGGCGCTTGGAATGAGCAGTTCTTC. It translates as CSARDPGGAWNEQFF.